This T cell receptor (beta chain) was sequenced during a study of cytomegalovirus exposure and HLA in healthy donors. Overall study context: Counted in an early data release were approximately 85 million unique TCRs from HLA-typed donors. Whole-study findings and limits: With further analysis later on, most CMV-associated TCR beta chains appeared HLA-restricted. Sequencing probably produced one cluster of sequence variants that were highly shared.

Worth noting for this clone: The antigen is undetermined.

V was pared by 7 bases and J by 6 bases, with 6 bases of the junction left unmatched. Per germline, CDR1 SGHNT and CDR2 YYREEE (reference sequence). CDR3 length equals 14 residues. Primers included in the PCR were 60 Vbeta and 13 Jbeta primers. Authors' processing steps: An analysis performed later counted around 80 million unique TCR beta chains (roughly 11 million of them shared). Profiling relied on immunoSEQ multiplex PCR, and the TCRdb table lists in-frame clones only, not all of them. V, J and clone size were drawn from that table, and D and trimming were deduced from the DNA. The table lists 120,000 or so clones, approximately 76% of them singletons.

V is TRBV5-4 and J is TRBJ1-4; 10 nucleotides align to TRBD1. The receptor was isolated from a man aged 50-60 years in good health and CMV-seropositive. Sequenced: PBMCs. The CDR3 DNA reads TGTGCCAGCGGGCTTGGGACAGGGGATGAAAAACTGTTTTTT. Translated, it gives CASGLGTGDEKLFF. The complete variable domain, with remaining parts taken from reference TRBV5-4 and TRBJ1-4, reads ETGVTQSPTHLIKTRGQQVTLRCSSQSGHNTVSWYQQALGQGPQFIFQYYREEENGRGNFPPRFSGLQFPNYSSELNVNALELDDSALYLCASGLGTGDEKLFFGSGTQLSVL.